The text below deals with one TCR beta chain. The data were taken from a study of siplizumab effects on memory and regulatory T cells. Assay used: immunoSEQ multiplex PCR; TCRdb lists only in-frame clones, some missing. The sample holds some 100,000 clones, around 93% seen once. The TCR originated in a human donor in good health. Sample: non-Treg CD4+ T cells sorted from blood.

CDR3 sequence: CASSTAGGVTDTQYF. The CDR3 DNA sequence: TGCGCCAGCAGCACAGCGGGGGGCGTCACAGATACGCAGTATTTT. J is TRBJ2-3 and V is TRBV5-1; 9 bases are a match to TRBD2. The CDR3 is 15 residues long. Germline V lookup: CDR1 SGHRS, CDR2 YFSETQ. V shed 4 bases, J shed 2 bases, and the junction held 5 bases outside the gene matches.